This T cell receptor beta chain was recorded in a study of control samples from healthy donors and cancer patients. Profiled with immunoSEQ multiplex PCR; TCRdb holds only in-frame clones, not every one. The sample table includes about 200,000 clones. Germline V gene data show CDR1 as SNHLY and CDR2 as FYNNEI. The CDR3 is 15 residues long. The V gene end was trimmed by 7 bases and the J gene end by 7 bases; junction bases not matched to a gene: 14. This chain uses TRBV2 with TRBJ1-1, with TRBD1 matching over 8 bases. The TCR originated in a woman between 25 and 40 years old in good health. The material sequenced was blood. The CDR3 region is CASTKDREGRGEAFF. In DNA, the CDR3 is TGTGCCAGCACTAAGGACAGGGAGGGACGGGGTGAAGCTTTCTTT.